The clone carrying this TCR beta chain was observed a single time. TCRdb's copy holds only in-frame clones and misses some; the assay was immunoSEQ multiplex PCR. The table records 300,000 to 400,000 clones, about nine tenths of them present only once. The sample is drawn from a study of blood T cell repertoires in COVID-19. Study-wide background: COVID-19 samples collected from the United States, Italy and Spain covered acute and convalescent phases.

This CDR3 contains 13 residues. Trimming stripped 2 bases from V and 3 bases from J, with 7 bases between. The sample was peripheral blood. The rearrangement joins TRBV12-3 or TRBV12-4 to TRBJ1-2; D not certain. The receptor's source is a woman in her sixties or seventies with COVID-19, enrolled during active disease. CDR3 amino acids: CASSLTSDYGYTF. CDR3 in DNA: TGTGCCAGCAGTTTAACCTCGGACTATGGCTACACCTTC.